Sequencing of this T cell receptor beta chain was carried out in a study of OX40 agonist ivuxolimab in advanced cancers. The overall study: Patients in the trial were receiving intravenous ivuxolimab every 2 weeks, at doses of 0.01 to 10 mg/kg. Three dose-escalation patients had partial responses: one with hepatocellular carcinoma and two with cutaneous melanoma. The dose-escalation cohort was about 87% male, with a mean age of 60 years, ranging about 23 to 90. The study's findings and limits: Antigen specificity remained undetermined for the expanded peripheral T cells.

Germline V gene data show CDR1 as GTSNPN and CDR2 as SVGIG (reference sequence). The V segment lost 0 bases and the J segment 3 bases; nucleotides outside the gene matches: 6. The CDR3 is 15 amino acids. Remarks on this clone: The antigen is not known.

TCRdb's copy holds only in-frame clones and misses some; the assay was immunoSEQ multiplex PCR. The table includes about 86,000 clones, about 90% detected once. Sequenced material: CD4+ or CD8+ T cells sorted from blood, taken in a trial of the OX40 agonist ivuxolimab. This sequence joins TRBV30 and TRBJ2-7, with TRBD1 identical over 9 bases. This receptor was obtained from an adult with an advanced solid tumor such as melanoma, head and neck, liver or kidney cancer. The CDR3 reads CAWSVGTGNVYEQYF. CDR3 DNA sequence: TGTGCCTGGAGTGTAGGGACAGGGAATGTCTACGAGCAGTACTTC.